This is a list of T cell receptor beta chains from one sample in a study of blood T cells in healthy people across ages. Using its own MiXCR run on the 5' RACE reads, TCRdb lists one record per CDR3 protein. The sample records about 1.6 million distinct CDR3 sequences, about 31% being singletons. The source material was blood. The origin of the receptors is a woman in her twenties or thirties in good health. CDR3s include the opening cysteine and the closing phenylalanine or tryptophan. D genes are given only for firm matches. Not every row has a clone size; where given, it reads once, few, many or a size class.

v_call: TRBV2
clone_size: -
d_call: -
j_call: TRBJ1-1
cdr3_aa: CASSRLSNTEAFF
cdr3_nt: TGTGCCAGCAGCCGACTGTCGAACACTGAAGCTTTCTTT

v_call: TRBV12-3/TRBV12-4
clone_size: -
d_call: TRBD2
j_call: TRBJ2-1
cdr3_aa: CASSRLAEGRVDEQFF
cdr3_nt: TGTGCCAGCAGCCGACTAGCGGAAGGCCGCGTCGATGAGCAGTTCTTC

v_call: TRBV20-1
clone_size: -
d_call: -
j_call: TRBJ2-7
cdr3_aa: CSATELRLSYEQYF
cdr3_nt: TGCAGTGCGACCGAATTACGCCTTTCCTACGAGCAGTACTTC

v_call: TRBV4-2
clone_size: -
d_call: -
j_call: TRBJ1-1
cdr3_aa: CASSQDSQNTEVFF
cdr3_nt: TGTGCCAGCAGCCAAGATTCTCAGAACACTGAAGTTTTCTTT

v_call: TRBV9
clone_size: -
d_call: -
j_call: TRBJ2-2
cdr3_aa: CASSAQGNTGELFF
cdr3_nt: TGTGCCAGCAGCGCCCAGGGTAACACCGGGGAGCTGTTTTTT

v_call: TRBV3-1
clone_size: few
d_call: TRBD2
j_call: TRBJ2-7
cdr3_aa: CASSQTLAGEYEQYF
cdr3_nt: TGTGCCAGCAGCCAGACCCTAGCGGGAGAATACGAGCAGTACTTC

v_call: TRBV7-2
clone_size: -
d_call: -
j_call: TRBJ2-5
cdr3_aa: CASSLAASGGLRETQYF
cdr3_nt: TGTGCCAGCAGCTTAGCAGCTTCTGGGGGCCTGAGGGAGACCCAGTACTTC

v_call: TRBV27
clone_size: few
d_call: TRBD2
j_call: TRBJ2-1
cdr3_aa: CASSFSGRFDEQFF
cdr3_nt: TGTGCCAGCAGTTTTAGCGGGAGGTTCGATGAGCAGTTCTTC

v_call: TRBV11-2
clone_size: -
d_call: -
j_call: TRBJ2-1
cdr3_aa: CASSRRSLEGGNEQFF
cdr3_nt: TGTGCCAGCAGCCGTCGGTCTTTGGAAGGGGGGAATGAGCAGTTCTTC

v_call: TRBV28
clone_size: few
d_call: TRBD1
j_call: TRBJ2-4
cdr3_aa: CASSPGTVQRTIQYF
cdr3_nt: TGTGCCAGCAGTCCCGGGACAGTCCAAAGAACCATTCAGTACTTC

v_call: TRBV5-1
clone_size: many
d_call: TRBD2
j_call: TRBJ2-5
cdr3_aa: CASSPLAGGETQYF
cdr3_nt: TGCGCCAGCAGCCCACTAGCGGGTGGGGAGACCCAGTACTTC

v_call: TRBV7-8
clone_size: few
d_call: TRBD2
j_call: TRBJ2-1
cdr3_aa: CASSITGLAGGPVVSYNEQFF
cdr3_nt: TGTGCCAGCAGCATTACAGGGCTAGCGGGAGGGCCTGTGGTTTCCTACAATGAGCAGTTCTTC

v_call: TRBV7-6
clone_size: few
d_call: -
j_call: TRBJ2-1
cdr3_aa: CASSRDYSGDNEQFF
cdr3_nt: TGTGCCAGCAGCCGAGATTATAGCGGAGACAATGAGCAGTTCTTC

v_call: TRBV5-1
clone_size: -
d_call: TRBD1
j_call: TRBJ2-7
cdr3_aa: CASSSGTDFYEQYF
cdr3_nt: TGCGCCAGCAGCTCCGGGACAGACTTCTACGAGCAGTACTTC

v_call: TRBV13
clone_size: -
d_call: -
j_call: TRBJ2-3
cdr3_aa: CASSPWGQSDHTQYF
cdr3_nt: TGTGCCAGCAGCCCGTGGGGCCAATCAGACCATACGCAGTATTTT

v_call: TRBV10-3
clone_size: -
d_call: -
j_call: TRBJ2-7
cdr3_aa: CAISESIRTPSYEQYF
cdr3_nt: TGTGCCATCAGTGAGTCGATCAGGACTCCGTCCTACGAGCAGTACTTC

v_call: TRBV3-1
clone_size: -
d_call: -
j_call: TRBJ2-1
cdr3_aa: CASSHTRNNNHEQLF
cdr3_nt: TGTGCCAGCAGCCATACCAGGAACAACAACCATGAGCAGTTATTC

v_call: TRBV20-1
clone_size: many
d_call: TRBD1
j_call: TRBJ2-1
cdr3_aa: CSAREITLADRGAYNEQFF
cdr3_nt: TGCAGTGCTAGAGAGATCACATTGGCTGACAGGGGTGCCTACAATGAGCAGTTCTTC

v_call: TRBV9
clone_size: few
d_call: TRBD2
j_call: TRBJ2-1
cdr3_aa: CASSAAPGLARNEQFF
cdr3_nt: TGTGCCAGCAGCGCTGCCCCGGGACTAGCTAGGAATGAGCAGTTCTTC

v_call: TRBV20-1
clone_size: -
d_call: -
j_call: TRBJ2-1
cdr3_aa: CSAAGNNERFF
cdr3_nt: TGCAGTGCCGCAGGGAACAATGAGCGGTTCTTC

v_call: TRBV27
clone_size: -
d_call: TRBD1
j_call: TRBJ2-6
cdr3_aa: CASSPGTDGANVLTF
cdr3_nt: TGTGCCAGCAGTCCAGGGACAGATGGGGCCAACGTCCTGACTTTC

v_call: TRBV20-1
clone_size: -
d_call: TRBD2
j_call: TRBJ2-1
cdr3_aa: CSARVAGGPPGSYNEQFF
cdr3_nt: TGCAGTGCTAGAGTAGCGGGAGGCCCCCCGGGCTCCTACAATGAGCAGTTCTTC

v_call: TRBV20-1
clone_size: -
d_call: TRBD1
j_call: TRBJ2-7
cdr3_aa: CSATGGSSYEQYF
cdr3_nt: TGCAGTGCTACAGGGGGTTCCTCCTACGAGCAGTACTTC

v_call: TRBV7-9
clone_size: -
d_call: TRBD2
j_call: TRBJ2-1
cdr3_aa: CASSLAGEGQFF
cdr3_nt: TGTGCCAGCAGCTTAGCGGGGGAGGGGCAGTTCTTC

v_call: TRBV7-2
clone_size: many
d_call: -
j_call: TRBJ1-1
cdr3_aa: CASSLSSGLAFF
cdr3_nt: TGTGCCAGCAGCTTAAGTTCAGGGTTGGCTTTCTTT

v_call: TRBV6-1
clone_size: -
d_call: -
j_call: TRBJ2-5
cdr3_aa: CASSDQRGTQETQYF
cdr3_nt: TGTGCCAGCAGTGATCAACGAGGAACCCAAGAGACCCAGTACTTC

v_call: TRBV25-1
clone_size: -
d_call: -
j_call: TRBJ1-2
cdr3_aa: CAGRGSMGTYTF
cdr3_nt: TGTGCCGGCAGGGGAAGCATGGGGACCTACACCTTC

v_call: TRBV20-1
clone_size: -
d_call: TRBD2
j_call: TRBJ2-2
cdr3_aa: CSATTSDAGERFF
cdr3_nt: TGCAGTGCCACAACTAGCGACGCCGGGGAGCGGTTTTTT

v_call: TRBV20-1
clone_size: many
d_call: -
j_call: TRBJ2-6
cdr3_aa: CSARAASGANVLTF
cdr3_nt: TGCAGTGCTAGGGCAGCCTCTGGGGCCAACGTCCTGACTTTC

v_call: TRBV27
clone_size: few
d_call: TRBD2
j_call: TRBJ2-7
cdr3_aa: CASKSSGGWEQYF
cdr3_nt: TGTGCCAGCAAGTCTAGCGGGGGGTGGGAGCAGTACTTC

v_call: TRBV28
clone_size: -
d_call: -
j_call: TRBJ2-7
cdr3_aa: CASSLAAAGRDEQYF
cdr3_nt: TGTGCCAGCAGTTTAGCAGCAGCGGGTAGGGACGAGCAGTACTTC

v_call: TRBV10-3
clone_size: -
d_call: -
j_call: TRBJ2-4
cdr3_aa: CAISESVSGAKNIQYF
cdr3_nt: TGTGCCATCAGTGAGAGTGTAAGCGGCGCCAAAAACATTCAGTACTTC

v_call: TRBV12-3/TRBV12-4
clone_size: few
d_call: -
j_call: TRBJ2-7
cdr3_aa: CASSFAMGSEQYF
cdr3_nt: TGTGCCAGCAGTTTTGCCATGGGGTCCGAGCAGTACTTC

v_call: TRBV11-2
clone_size: few
d_call: TRBD2
j_call: TRBJ2-5
cdr3_aa: CASSGRGLAGVQETQYF
cdr3_nt: TGTGCCAGCAGCGGCCGGGGACTAGCGGGGGTTCAAGAGACCCAGTACTTC

v_call: TRBV3-1
clone_size: -
d_call: TRBD1
j_call: TRBJ1-1
cdr3_aa: CASSHLTGGNTEAFF
cdr3_nt: TGTGCCAGCAGCCATCTCACAGGGGGGAACACTGAAGCTTTCTTT

v_call: TRBV20-1
clone_size: -
d_call: -
j_call: TRBJ1-6
cdr3_aa: CSARAGSPYNSPLHF
cdr3_nt: TGCAGTGCTAGAGCAGGGTCCCCCTATAATTCACCCCTCCACTTT

v_call: TRBV4-1
clone_size: -
d_call: TRBD1
j_call: TRBJ1-2
cdr3_aa: CASSQVWTGEHYGYTF
cdr3_nt: TGCGCCAGCAGCCAAGTGTGGACAGGGGAACACTATGGCTACACCTTC

v_call: TRBV29-1
clone_size: few
d_call: TRBD2
j_call: TRBJ2-7
cdr3_aa: CSVEGTSGPRAYEQYF
cdr3_nt: TGCAGCGTTGAAGGGACTAGCGGGCCAAGGGCCTACGAGCAGTACTTC

v_call: TRBV7-6
clone_size: few
d_call: -
j_call: TRBJ2-3
cdr3_aa: CASNPLGSTPGDTQYF
cdr3_nt: TGTGCCAGCAATCCCCTCGGCTCAACCCCGGGGGATACGCAGTATTTT

v_call: TRBV20-1
clone_size: -
d_call: -
j_call: TRBJ1-2
cdr3_aa: CSAPPGGRGYGYTF
cdr3_nt: TGCAGTGCCCCTCCGGGGGGCAGAGGCTATGGCTACACCTTC

v_call: TRBV28
clone_size: -
d_call: -
j_call: TRBJ2-1
cdr3_aa: CASRDRVSGRRYNEQFF
cdr3_nt: TGTGCCAGCAGGGATAGGGTGTCTGGGCGTCGGTACAATGAGCAGTTCTTC

v_call: TRBV4-2
clone_size: few
d_call: TRBD2
j_call: TRBJ2-4
cdr3_aa: CASSQAGRVDIQYF
cdr3_nt: TGTGCCAGCAGCCAAGCGGGGAGGGTGGACATTCAGTACTTC

v_call: TRBV5-1
clone_size: -
d_call: TRBD2
j_call: TRBJ2-7
cdr3_aa: CASSLEPSSGSSYEQYF
cdr3_nt: TGCGCCAGCAGCTTGGAGCCCTCTAGCGGATCCTCCTACGAGCAGTACTTC

v_call: TRBV20-1
clone_size: few
d_call: TRBD1
j_call: TRBJ1-1
cdr3_aa: CSAHDREAAFF
cdr3_nt: TGCAGTGCTCACGACAGGGAGGCAGCTTTCTTT

v_call: TRBV7-2
clone_size: many
d_call: TRBD1
j_call: TRBJ2-5
cdr3_aa: CASSLARGRETQYF
cdr3_nt: TGTGCCAGCAGCTTAGCCAGGGGGCGGGAGACCCAGTACTTC

v_call: TRBV9
clone_size: few
d_call: -
j_call: TRBJ1-6
cdr3_aa: CASSTWGSSNSPLHF
cdr3_nt: TGTGCCAGCAGCACCTGGGGGTCGTCTAATTCACCCCTCCACTTT

v_call: TRBV20-1
clone_size: -
d_call: -
j_call: TRBJ1-1
cdr3_aa: CSARGPEGVNTEAFF
cdr3_nt: TGCAGTGCTAGGGGTCCGGAGGGGGTGAACACTGAAGCTTTCTTT

v_call: TRBV3-1
clone_size: once
d_call: -
j_call: TRBJ1-1
cdr3_aa: CASSQGPGVGTEAFF
cdr3_nt: TGTGCCAGCAGCCAAGGCCCAGGGGTGGGGACTGAAGCTTTCTTT

v_call: TRBV20-1
clone_size: few
d_call: -
j_call: TRBJ2-3
cdr3_aa: CSARDSFGSGDTQYF
cdr3_nt: TGCAGTGCTAGAGATTCATTCGGTTCGGGAGATACGCAGTATTTT

v_call: TRBV21-1
clone_size: -
d_call: -
j_call: TRBJ2-7
cdr3_aa: CASSKRRDRGREQYF
cdr3_nt: TGTGCCAGCAGCAAAAGGAGGGACAGGGGGCGCGAGCAGTACTTC

v_call: TRBV10-3
clone_size: many
d_call: TRBD1
j_call: TRBJ1-2
cdr3_aa: CAISESRQGGSGYTF
cdr3_nt: TGTGCCATCAGTGAGTCGAGACAGGGAGGGAGCGGCTACACCTTC

v_call: TRBV4-1
clone_size: many
d_call: TRBD1
j_call: TRBJ2-1
cdr3_aa: CASSGTGRSYNEQFF
cdr3_nt: TGCGCCAGCAGCGGGACAGGGAGGTCCTACAATGAGCAGTTCTTC

v_call: TRBV28
clone_size: -
d_call: TRBD1
j_call: TRBJ1-2
cdr3_aa: CASSPIPGQGSNYGYTF
cdr3_nt: TGTGCCAGCAGTCCAATACCGGGACAGGGATCGAACTATGGCTACACCTTC

v_call: TRBV20-1
clone_size: few
d_call: -
j_call: TRBJ2-7
cdr3_aa: CSASEGSVSSYEQYF
cdr3_nt: TGCAGTGCTAGCGAGGGTTCGGTTAGCTCCTACGAGCAGTACTTC

v_call: TRBV20-1
clone_size: -
d_call: TRBD1
j_call: TRBJ2-3
cdr3_aa: CSARPSTGRKDTQYF
cdr3_nt: TGCAGTGCTAGACCCTCGACAGGGCGAAAAGATACGCAGTATTTT

v_call: TRBV13
clone_size: -
d_call: TRBD1
j_call: TRBJ2-3
cdr3_aa: CASSRDRGSVDTQYF
cdr3_nt: TGTGCCAGCAGTCGCGACAGGGGCTCGGTAGATACGCAGTATTTT

v_call: TRBV12-3/TRBV12-4
clone_size: many
d_call: TRBD2
j_call: TRBJ2-1
cdr3_aa: CASSLIPPGLANNEQFF
cdr3_nt: TGTGCCAGCAGTCTTATTCCCCCGGGACTAGCAAACAATGAGCAGTTCTTC

v_call: TRBV5-5
clone_size: -
d_call: -
j_call: TRBJ2-5
cdr3_aa: CASSPPGSGETQYF
cdr3_nt: TGTGCCAGCAGCCCACCGGGGAGCGGGGAGACCCAGTACTTC